What follows is one TCR beta chain and its context. Its specificity is not known. The data belong to a study of T cell responses to AZD1222 COVID-19 vaccine. The CDR3 spans 16 residues. Looked up from germline, CDR1 is LNHDA and CDR2 is SQIVND (reference sequence). J was trimmed by 2 bases and V by 3 bases; bases with no gene match: 6. TCRdb's table, derived via immunoSEQ multiplex PCR, lists solely in-frame clones and lacks some. The table lists about 81,000 clones, 92% of them singletons. Points from the study as a whole: Two AZD1222 doses significantly raised spike-specific TCR breadth and depth over controls. Per reports, nearly half of all spike-specific TCRs target regions that are unmutated in variants. At baseline, just five to seven AZD1222 recipients tested seropositive. Clonal diversity was possibly underestimated, and white British individuals and females predominated among donors.

The receptor's source is an adult in good health. The chain employs TRBV19 and TRBJ2-3; 9 bases agree with TRBD1. The material was peripheral blood, obtained on day 0 of AZD1222 vaccination. CDR3 residues: CASSIRGQGSTDTQYF. CDR3 bases: TGTGCCAGTAGTATCCGGGGACAGGGATCCACAGATACGCAGTATTTT.